Listed below are T cell receptor beta chains from one sample, sequenced in a study of blood T cell repertoires in COVID-19. Data came from immunoSEQ multiplex PCR; TCRdb stores just in-frame clones and leaves some out. The repertoire has over 100,000 clones, around 80% of them found once; the top ten carry roughly 0.89%. Sequences were obtained from peripheral blood. The source is a woman in her 70s with acute or convalescent COVID-19. Both conserved end residues are part of each CDR3. D genes are given only for firm matches.

J gene	V gene	D gene	CDR3 protein
TRBJ2-1	TRBV3-1/TRBV3-2	TRBD2	CASSPRTSGLSSYNEQFF
TRBJ2-5	TRBV7-9	.	CASSLFGDKGTQYF
TRBJ1-1	TRBV29-1	TRBD1	CSVESTQGATEAFF
TRBJ1-1	TRBV18	.	CASSPKARDTEAFF
TRBJ2-6	TRBV5-1	.	CASSEEGGSSGANVLTF
TRBJ2-3	TRBV15	TRBD2	CATSRRRTSGTSTDTQYF
TRBJ2-3	TRBV5-1	.	CASSLGGRLDTQYF
TRBJ2-1	TRBV5-5	TRBD1	CASSLEGTAFRSYNEQFF
TRBJ1-1	TRBV19	TRBD1	CASSYRGLLNTEAFF
TRBJ2-5	TRBV6-5	.	CASSYDLKTQYF
TRBJ2-3	TRBV6-2/TRBV6-3	TRBD2	CASSYSEASGVGTDTQYF
TRBJ2-1	TRBV6-4	.	CASSDSSGSYNEQFF
TRBJ2-1	TRBV28	TRBD1	CASSAAGTGGYEQFF
TRBJ1-1	TRBV23-1	.	CASSHLAGANTEAFF
TRBJ2-5	TRBV11-2	.	CASSFGQGETQYF
TRBJ2-1	TRBV28	TRBD2	CASKPGLATYNEQFF
TRBJ2-4	TRBV2	.	CASSELGATLAKNIQYF
TRBJ2-3	TRBV11-2	.	CASSLDRGLDTQYF
TRBJ2-7	TRBV9	TRBD1	CASSAWDRAYEQYF
TRBJ1-5	TRBV6-5	.	CASEVEGTWQPQHF
TRBJ1-1	TRBV19	.	CASKEGGTKAFF
TRBJ1-4	TRBV7-8	.	CASSPTGPPEKLFF
TRBJ2-5	TRBV7-8	TRBD2	CASSLARPSGWGETQYF
TRBJ2-5	TRBV29-1	TRBD2	CSVGGLAGPQETQYF
TRBJ1-2	TRBV27	TRBD1	CASSSQGLGYTF
TRBJ2-3	TRBV5-1	TRBD2	CASSEWASGASTDTQYF
TRBJ2-2	TRBV5-1	TRBD2	CASSLLASGSGTGELFF
TRBJ2-2	TRBV7-8	TRBD1	CASSPGTGAFGELFF
TRBJ2-3	TRBV5-6	.	CASSLAAADTQYF
TRBJ1-5	TRBV29-1	.	CSVGFWGRREGSNQPQHF
TRBJ1-4	TRBV15	TRBD1	CATSRDLAQGGEKLFF
TRBJ2-1	TRBV2	TRBD2	CASSAGLVYNEQFF
TRBJ2-3	TRBV7-2	TRBD2	CASRERPSGGTDTQYF
TRBJ1-1	TRBV29-1	.	CSVGTRVNTEAFF
TRBJ2-7	TRBV10-2	TRBD2	CASSESPGSGVHEQYF
TRBJ1-2	TRBV7-9	TRBD1	CASSLDRGSPLF
TRBJ2-7	TRBV6-6	.	CASSYSKGGYEQYF
TRBJ2-3	TRBV2	TRBD1	CASSERGTGAPDTQYF
TRBJ1-3	TRBV5-1	.	CASSLAGGNSGNTIYF
TRBJ1-5	TRBV20-1	.	CSASGAGSGNQPQHF
TRBJ1-1	TRBV6-5	TRBD1	CASSERTGGNTEAFF
TRBJ2-5	TRBV6-5	TRBD2	CASSPLGGQETQYF
TRBJ2-1	TRBV18	TRBD2	CASSPERGGSYNEQFF
TRBJ1-4	TRBV29-1	.	CSAGEATNEKLFF
TRBJ1-1	TRBV6-1	TRBD1	CASSETGGYTEAFF
TRBJ2-3	TRBV19	TRBD1	CASSEAQGGRGTQYF
TRBJ2-3	TRBV19	.	CASRWASTDTQYF
TRBJ2-3	TRBV6-5	.	CASSYDFSGTQYF
TRBJ2-7	TRBV28	.	CATSRVGEQYF
TRBJ1-1	TRBV14	.	CASSQGWPEAFF
TRBJ1-5	TRBV19	.	CASSMATGPQPQHF
TRBJ2-2	TRBV9	.	CASSVEAGGIGELFF
TRBJ2-2	TRBV11-2	TRBD1	CASSLGQALKGTGELFF
TRBJ1-2	TRBV5-5	.	CASSLGGGYTF
TRBJ2-7	TRBV9	TRBD2	CASSVATSGAVYEQYF
TRBJ2-2	TRBV27	TRBD2	CASSWGAGGDTGELFF
TRBJ1-2	TRBV19	.	CASSIEGRQENYGYTF
TRBJ1-2	TRBV28	.	CASSLPRGKGGYTF
TRBJ2-7	TRBV19	.	CASSETRDYEQYF